This T cell receptor beta chain was recovered during a study of graft-versus-host responses after intestinal transplantation. Across the whole study: All recipients got anti-thymocyte globulin induction, then tacrolimus and steroids for 2 to 4 years.

This CDR3 is built from 16 residues. The V end lost 1 base, the J end lost 3 bases, and 13 bases lay between the germline ends. The V gene's germline CDR1 is SGHDT and CDR2 YYEEEE. General study results and limits: Early post-transplant HvG declines were associated with peak circulating GvH clone levels. GvH clonotypes were identified within recipient marrow, with a subset emerging first in ileum or blood.

Using immunoSEQ multiplex PCR, the repertoire was profiled, and TCRdb retains in-frame clones only, with some absent. The profile covers 95,000 to 110,000 clones, with roughly 84% appearing a single time and roughly 1% taken by the ten largest. Turning to this clone: Its specificity is unknown.

This sample comprised unstimulated CD4+ T cells sorted from spleen or lymph node cells, obtained before intestinal transplant. This chain connects TRBV5-6 to TRBJ1-4; D is unresolved. The TCR originated in a human donor who received an intestinal transplant. The CDR3 sequence: CASSLRTRRPNEKLFF. In DNA, the CDR3 is TGTGCCAGCAGCTTGAGAACCCGACGGCCTAATGAAAAACTGTTTTTT. The variable domain in full, with the rest retrieved from reference TRBV5-6 and TRBJ1-4, is DAGVTQSPTHLIKTRGQQVTLRCSPKSGHDTVSWYQQALGQGPQFIFQYYEEEERQRGNFPDRFSGHQFPNYSSELNVNALLLGDSALYLCASSLRTRRPNEKLFFGSGTQLSVL.